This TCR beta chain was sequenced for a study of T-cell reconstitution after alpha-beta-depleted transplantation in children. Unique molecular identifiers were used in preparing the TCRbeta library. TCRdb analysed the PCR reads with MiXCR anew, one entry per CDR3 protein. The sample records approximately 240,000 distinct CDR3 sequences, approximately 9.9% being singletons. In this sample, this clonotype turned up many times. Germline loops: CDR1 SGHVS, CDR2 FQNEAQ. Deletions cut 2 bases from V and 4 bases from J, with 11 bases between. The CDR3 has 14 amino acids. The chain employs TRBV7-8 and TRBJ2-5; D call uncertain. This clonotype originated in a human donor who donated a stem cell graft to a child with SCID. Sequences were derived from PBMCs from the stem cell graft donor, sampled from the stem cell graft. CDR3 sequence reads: CASSLIVNTETQYF. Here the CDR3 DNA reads TGTGCCAGCAGCTTAATCGTGAACACAGAGACCCAGTACTTC.